The count of the clone carrying this T cell receptor beta chain is one. What it binds is unknown. PCR was performed using 60 Vbeta and 13 Jbeta primers. Here immunoSEQ multiplex PCR was the method, and the copy in TCRdb shows in-frame clones only, minus some. The table has 100,000 to 150,000 clones, roughly 74% seen once. The sample belongs to a study of cytomegalovirus exposure and HLA in healthy donors. CDR3 length: 16 residues. Unmatched junction bases numbered 9, after V lost 2 bases and J lost 6 bases. CDR1 and CDR2 (germline): SGHNT, YENEEA. Regarding the study as a whole: In a later analysis, HLA-associated TCR beta chains were more clonally expanded than equally common others.

The receptor's source is a woman in her fifties or sixties in good health and CMV-seropositive. V gene TRBV11-3 combines with J gene TRBJ2-3; 9 bases are a match to TRBD2. The sample was PBMCs. The CDR3 protein is CASSLMASGVGDTQYF. The CDR3 DNA reads TGTGCCAGCAGCTTAATGGCTAGCGGGGTCGGGGATACGCAGTATTTT.